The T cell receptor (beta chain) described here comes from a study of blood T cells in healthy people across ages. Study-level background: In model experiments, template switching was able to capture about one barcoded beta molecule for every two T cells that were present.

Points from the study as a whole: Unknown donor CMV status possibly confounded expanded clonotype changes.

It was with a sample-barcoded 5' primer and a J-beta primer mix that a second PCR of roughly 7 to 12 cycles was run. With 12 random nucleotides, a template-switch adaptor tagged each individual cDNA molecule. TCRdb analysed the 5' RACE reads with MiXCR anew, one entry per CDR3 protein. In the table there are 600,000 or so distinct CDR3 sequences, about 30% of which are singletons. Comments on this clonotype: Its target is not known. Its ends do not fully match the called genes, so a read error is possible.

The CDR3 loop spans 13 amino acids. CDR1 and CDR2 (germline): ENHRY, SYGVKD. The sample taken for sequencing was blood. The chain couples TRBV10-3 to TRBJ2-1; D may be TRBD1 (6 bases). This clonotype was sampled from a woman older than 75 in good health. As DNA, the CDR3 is TGTGCCATCAGGGACAGCTCCTACAATGAGCGGTACTTC. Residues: CAIRDSSYNERYF.